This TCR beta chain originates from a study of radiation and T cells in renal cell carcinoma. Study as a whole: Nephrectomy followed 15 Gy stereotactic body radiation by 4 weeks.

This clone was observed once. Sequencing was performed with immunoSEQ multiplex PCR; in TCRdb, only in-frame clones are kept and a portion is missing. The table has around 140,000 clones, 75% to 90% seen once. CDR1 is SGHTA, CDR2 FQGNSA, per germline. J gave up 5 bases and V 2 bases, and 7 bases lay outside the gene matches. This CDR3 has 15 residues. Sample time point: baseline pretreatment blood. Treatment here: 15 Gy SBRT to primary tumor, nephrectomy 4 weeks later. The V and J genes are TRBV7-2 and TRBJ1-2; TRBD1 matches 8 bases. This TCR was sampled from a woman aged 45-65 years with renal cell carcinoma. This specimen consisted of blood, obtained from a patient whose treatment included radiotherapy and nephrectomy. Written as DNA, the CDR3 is TGTGCCAGCAGCTTACTAGGACAGGGAGCATATGGCTACACCTTC. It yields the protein CASSLLGQGAYGYTF.